This entry describes one TCR beta chain. The data were produced by immunoSEQ multiplex PCR, yet TCRdb's version contains in-frame clones alone and is incomplete. The data hold about 52,000 clones, with over 85% observed a single time. The entry originates in a study of blood T cell repertoires in COVID-19. Study context: The United States, Italy and Spain supplied acute and convalescent COVID-19 samples.

CDR1 and CDR2 from the germline V gene are SGDLS and YYNGEE. V lost 0 bases and J lost 8, with 14 bases in between. This CDR3 region has 15 residues. The receptor was isolated from an elderly man with active or convalescent COVID-19. Sequences were obtained from peripheral blood. The chain joins TRBV9 to TRBJ1-4, with D possibly being TRBD1 (6 bases). The CDR3 bases are TGTGCCAGCAGCGTAGCGGGGGCCGGGGGGGAAAAACTGTTTTTT. Encoded protein: CASSVAGAGGEKLFF.